This T cell receptor (beta chain) was captured by sequencing in a study of cytomegalovirus exposure and HLA in healthy donors (dated by TCRdb to the late 2010s). Context from the whole study: In an earlier analysis of approximately 640 of the donors, 250 to 300 Gb of sequence data and approximately 100 million unique TCR beta sequences from about 179 million T cells were reported. The number of donors typed differed by locus, with roughly 629-640 for A, B, C, DRB1 and DQB1, around 520 for DQA1, approximately 580 for DPA1, and approximately 470 for DPB1. The study aimed to test whether cataloging public T cell receptors could reveal signatures of past pathogen exposure. The study used immunosequencing to profile the T cell repertoires of more than 650 subjects and linked those repertoires to cytomegalovirus serostatus. In the later analysis, no new phenotypic data were used to find candidate immune exposures; instead, reliance was placed on TCR beta sequences and their occurrence across donors. Across approximately 400 genotyped donors of the cohort, an average of 235,054 unique TCR beta nucleotide sequences per donor were sequenced, and 15% to 20% of those sequences were non-productive. To predict cytomegalovirus infection status, the study combined high-throughput TCR immunosequencing, statistical association of individual TCRs with disease status, and machine learning. In a later genetic analysis, genome-wide SNP genotypes for about 55% of the roughly 670 donors were used, and that subset was treated as a discovery cohort. In an earlier analysis of a few hundred of the donors, high-throughput TCR beta sequencing was used to judge whether each TCR beta V gene segment behaved as functional or pseudogenic. A later analysis re-examined previously published TCR beta repertoires from more than 600 donors and added high-resolution HLA genotyping to investigate patterns of TCR occurrence. Of the 300 to 450 genotyped donors, over 65% fell in the genetic ancestry cluster associated with self-reported Caucasian donors. Four to six DR-DQ haplotypes were handled as single units for association and clustering, since linkage in the cohort was strong. All discovery cohort repertoires had been generated using a single sequencing platform. About 300 gigabases of sequencing data and about 92 million unique TCR sequences made up an early release that covered 500 to 700 HLA-typed donors. Donor age, sex, ethnicity and CMV serostatus were collected together with the repertoire data. Along with the approximately 700-subject first cohort, a separate validation cohort of over 90 different subjects was used. Both class I and class II loci were covered by HLA typing, at four-digit resolution. General conclusions and limits of the study: The presence/absence analyses assumed that sequencing depth was roughly uniform across donors, and that assumption may not be true. A cluster of highly shared sequence variants was judged likely to be a technical artifact of the sequencing pipeline. CMV serostatus was the only immune exposure information available for the cohort. The 87-base-pair reads could not distinguish some IMGT-functional V segments, including TRBV6-2 and TRBV6-3, so those segments were excluded. In a later analysis, TCR association rates were found to vary across HLA loci, with the most associated TCRs seen for DRB1 alleles and the fewest for HLA-C alleles. In the study, some 160 TCR beta chains were listed as associated with cytomegalovirus. This cohort had only TCR beta chains sequenced, and the lack of alpha or paired-chain data limited which features could be detected. In a later analysis, most CMV-associated TCR beta chains were found to appear HLA-restricted, with HLA associations seemingly driven largely by CMV exposure. A few of the identified cytomegalovirus-associated TCR beta chains were confirmed in vitro to be specific for cytomegalovirus antigens. According to the authors, the approach could potentially be generalized to other disease states and immunological phenotypes. Linkage disequilibrium might explain the correlated functional status among segregating V segments, but an unknown experimental factor could not be ruled out. Specific HLA alleles were associated with 18,000 or so TCR beta sequences at a false discovery rate of 0.05 in a later analysis. A later genetic analysis reported fewer N-insertions in productive TCRs among donors in an Asian-associated ancestry cluster than the roughly 720-donor mean. A further reported finding was that TCR beta sequences accurately predicted the HLA-A and HLA-B alleles for most subjects in the first cohort. While some public TCRs were present in many individuals, most TCR sequences turned up only very rarely across donors. Broadly in line with IMGT annotations, most TCR beta V segments showed up in productive rearrangements about 90% or about 30% of the time in an earlier analysis of around 550 of the donors. Because HLA typing was missing for some donors at each locus, association tests included only the typed subset. Because counts were too low, more than 15 rarely observed V segments, including chromosome 9 orphons, were left out of the earlier analysis of a few hundred of the donors. The classifier was reported to diagnose cytomegalovirus status with high specificity and sensitivity in both the original cohort and the validation cohort. Strong co-occurrence of HLA alleles, especially DR and DQ, made assigning TCR associations to individual alleles difficult. In a later analysis, several top co-occurrence clusters were reported to appear linked to parvovirus B19, influenza, CMV and Epstein-Barr virus. A later genetic analysis associated a missense DCLRE1C variant with V-gene and J-gene trimming of TCR beta chains, and an independent cohort replicated the association. In a later analysis, HLA-associated TCR beta chains were found to be more clonally expanded and to have lower generation probabilities than equally common non-associated chains.

The CDR3, from cysteine to phenylalanine, totals 15 residues. The DNA shown is the 45-base CDR3, in frame from base 1. Taken from the germline V gene, the CDR1 and CDR2 loops are MDHEN and SYDVKM. The V end loses 6 bases and the J end loses 6 bases, and a stretch of 17 bases separates them. As to this clone: Its target antigen remains unknown. No quality values exist for individual bases; no much larger clone is one base distant.

The cohort consisted of approximately 690 healthy bone marrow donors. All cohort members were sampled while nominally healthy, although unrecorded immune exposures were likely present. The donor was CMV seropositive and belonged to the group of about 290 seropositive cohort members. A peripheral blood sample was provided by each donor, and peripheral blood mononuclear cells were used for TCR beta sequencing. Genomic DNA was extracted from the blood cell samples with the Qiagen DNeasy Blood Extraction Kit. Library preparation employed the immunoSEQ multiplex PCR assay. A mixture of 60 forward primers for TCR Vbeta segments and 13 reverse primers for TCR Jbeta segments was used in the multiplex PCR. Amplification of the CDR3 region of rearranged TCR beta genes was performed with a multiplex PCR assay on genomic DNA. Amplified TCR beta libraries were sequenced as 87-base-pair reads on the Illumina HiSeq System. Regarding the original processing steps: Across the 600 to 700 repertoires, a later analysis counted 78 million or so unique TCR beta chains, around 11 million of which were shared by at least two donors. Raw reads were error-corrected and collapsed into unique sequences by a nearest-neighbor algorithm in which closely related sequences were merged to remove PCR and sequencing errors. Alignment of CDR3 sequences to IMGT reference sequences was used to assign V, D and J gene segments. For a sequence to be retained, at least a six-nucleotide match to both a V gene segment and a J gene segment was required. A rearrangement was called productive if the CDR3 had no stop codons and remained in frame with V and J, and every other rearrangement was called non-productive. Following IMGT convention, CDR3 was defined as the stretch from the second conserved V-encoded cysteine to the conserved J-encoded phenylalanine. The earlier analysis of about 640 of the donors excluded any sequence lacking an unambiguous match to a single V gene segment. In an earlier analysis of approximately 550 of the donors, V segments were called functional above 56.7% productive rearrangements and were called segregating when the between-donor standard deviation exceeded 5%. To diagnose cytomegalovirus status from the catalog of TCR beta chain sequences, a statistical classification framework was built. V and J gene assignment, in a later analysis, came from comparing TCR nucleotide sequences with IMGT/GENE-DB human TR gene sequences. In a later analysis, CDR3 sequences and most-parsimonious VDJ recombination scenarios were assigned using the TCRdist pipeline. In a later analysis, each TCR beta chain was defined by its CDR3 amino acid sequence together with its V-gene family, and reads without a unique V-gene family were excluded. A later analysis removed several hundred highly shared, low-generation-probability nucleotide sequences to deal with suspected cross-contamination and a sequencing artifact. In a later analysis, a clonal expansion index for each public chain was calculated from normalized within-repertoire ranks of inferred template counts. Generation probabilities in a later analysis came from a VDJ recombination model fitted to out-of-frame rearrangements, and those results were checked against IGoR. In a later analysis, hypergeometric tests were used to score TCR-TCR, TCR-HLA and TCR-CMV co-occurrence, with a repertoire-size bias correction applied to TCR pairs. To estimate false discovery rates, a later analysis permuted the HLA or CMV assignments 20 times. In a later analysis, co-occurring TCRs were grouped with DBSCAN, and TCRdist sequence similarity was added when clustering was performed within HLA-allele-positive subsets. Co-occurrence clustering excluded repertoires with fewer than 30,000 or more than 120,000 public chains, plus five with anomalous nucleotide sharing. TCRdb obtained this table from immuneACCESS and retained in-frame rearrangements with V and J assigned. These tables miss some clones; where compared with another copy, unresolved V genes account for less than half of the shortfall, and the remainder is unexplained. V, J and clone size derive from that table, while D and trimming were established from the DNA sequence. The sample table lists around 150,000 clones, roughly 79% of them with a count of one. The biggest ten clones account for 0.98% of the sample.

The chain links TRBV28 with TRBJ1-4; the D gene cannot be resolved reliably. Sequenced sample: PBMCs. The receptor comes from a woman in her fifties or sixties in good health and CMV-seropositive. The CDR3 loop reads CASRSSLGRDEKLFF. The base sequence is TGTGCCAGCAGATCTAGCTTAGGGAGGGATGAAAAACTGTTTTTT.